These 5 T cell receptor beta chains were sequenced from one sample in a study of vaccination and CD4 T cells after COVID-19. Sequenced with the Oncomine TCR Beta short-read assay was DNA taken from cultured CD4+ T cells. TCRdb re-called the PCR reads through MiXCR, storing one row per CDR3 protein. The table has approximately 15,000 distinct CDR3 sequences, under 70% seen once. Treatment indicated: roughly 10-day PBMC culture with coronavirus spike peptide pools or control peptides (ViraFEST assay). No antigens are known for them. Sequenced material: CD4+ T cells from blood, cultured in vitro. The origin of the receptors is a human donor who had recovered from COVID-19.

The chain carries TRBV7-8 and TRBJ1-4, with 8 bases matching TRBD1. CDR3 size: 15 residues. Trimming took 5 bases from V and 8 from J; bases not matched to a gene: 10. Germline V lookup: CDR1 SGHVS, CDR2 FQNEAQ. CDR3 sequence (DNA): TGTGCCAGCAGCCCCACCGGACAGGGAGGCGAAAAACTGTTTTTT. It codes for CASSPTGQGGEKLFF.

This clonotype occurred once. This rearrangement joins TRBV7-9 to TRBJ1-2; D uncertain. Germline lookup yields CDR1 SEHNR and CDR2 FQNEAQ (reference sequence). Trimming pared 2 bases from V and 8 bases from J, leaving 15 bases between. This CDR3 region has 14 residues. The CDR3 DNA is TGTGCCAGCAGCTTACGGCAGACCCCCTACGGCTACACCTTC. This encodes CASSLRQTPYGYTF.

This chain links TRBV20-1 with TRBJ1-5, with TRBD1 as a possible D gene (6 bases). CDR3 size: 14 residues. Germline V gene lookup returns CDR1 DFQATT and CDR2 SNEGSKA (reference sequence). V lost 3 bases and J lost 1, with 10 bases in between. This CDR3 is CSARPRGSNQPQHF. The DNA for the CDR3 is TGCAGTGCTAGGCCCAGGGGAAGCAATCAGCCCCAGCATTTT.

The chain uses TRBV18 and TRBJ2-2; TRBD2 aligns across 8 bases. From germline, CDR1 is KGHSH and CDR2 LQKENI. Trimming cost V 2 bases and J 1 base; bases outside gene matches: 3. This CDR3 is built from 16 residues. The CDR3 spells CASSPTGRGNTGELFF. The CDR3, as DNA: TGTGCCAGCTCACCAACCGGGAGGGGGAACACCGGGGAGCTGTTTTTT.

This clonotype occurred a few times. The rearrangement links TRBV7-9 to TRBJ2-5; D not resolved. In germline, CDR1 is SEHNR, CDR2 FQNEAQ (reference sequence). The ends were cut back, 5 bases at V and 1 base at J, with 14 bases in the middle. CDR3 length: 15 residues. The CDR3 loop is CASSPSPRRQETQYF. CDR3 bases: TGTGCCAGCAGCCCAAGCCCCAGGCGCCAAGAGACCCAGTACTTC.